The TCR beta chain under discussion was sequenced for a study of blood T cell repertoires in COVID-19. Profiled with immunoSEQ multiplex PCR; TCRdb holds only in-frame clones, not every one. The sample lists about 100,000 clones, approximately 80% occurring once. The CDR3 is made up of 15 amino acids. V was clipped by 6 bases and J by 1 base, with 14 bases between them. Germline loops: CDR1 MNHEY, CDR2 SVGAGI. The TCR comes from a man between 45 and 60 years old with active or convalescent COVID-19. This chain connects TRBV6-5 to TRBJ2-3, with a possible D match to TRBD2 (5 bases). Sequenced input: peripheral blood. The CDR3 DNA reads as TGTGCCAGCAGCCGCCCGGTCGGGGGCACAGATACGCAGTATTTT. Amino acid sequence: CASSRPVGGTDTQYF.